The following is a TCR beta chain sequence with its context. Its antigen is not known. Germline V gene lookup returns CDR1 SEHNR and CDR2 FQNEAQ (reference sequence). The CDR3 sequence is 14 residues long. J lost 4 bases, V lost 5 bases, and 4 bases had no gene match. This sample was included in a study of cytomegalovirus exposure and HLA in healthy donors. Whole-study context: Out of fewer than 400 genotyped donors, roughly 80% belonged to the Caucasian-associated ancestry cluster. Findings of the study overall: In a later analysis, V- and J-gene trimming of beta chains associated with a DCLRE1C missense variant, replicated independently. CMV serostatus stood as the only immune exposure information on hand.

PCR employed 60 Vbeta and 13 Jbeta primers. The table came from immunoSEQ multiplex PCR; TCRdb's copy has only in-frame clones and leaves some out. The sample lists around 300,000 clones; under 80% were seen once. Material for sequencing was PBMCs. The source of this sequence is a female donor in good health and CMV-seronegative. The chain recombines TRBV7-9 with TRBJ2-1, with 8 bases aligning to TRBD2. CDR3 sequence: CASSLSGTYNEQFF. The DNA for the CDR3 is TGTGCCAGCAGCCTTAGCGGGACGTACAATGAGCAGTTCTTC.